Below are 19 T cell receptor beta chains sequenced from a single sample in a study of control samples from healthy donors and cancer patients. Sequencing was performed with immunoSEQ multiplex PCR; in TCRdb, only in-frame clones are kept and a portion is missing. The sample records 200,000 to 250,000 clones, roughly 94% being singletons. Sequencing was done on a sample of blood. The source of these receptors is a man over 45 in good health.

V gene TRBV7-2 combines with J gene TRBJ2-1, with 8 positions matching TRBD2. J was trimmed by 3 bases and V by 1 base; bases with no gene match: 14. The CDR3 is made up of 19 amino acids. Germline CDR1 reads SGHTA; CDR2 reads FQGNSA. In DNA, the CDR3 is TGTGCCAGCAGCTTAGGCCCTCTCGCGGGGGGAATTATCTACAATGAGCAGTTCTTC. This translates into CASSLGPLAGGIIYNEQFF.

The V call is TRBV24-1, the J call TRBJ2-3, with a possible D match to TRBD2 (6 bases). CDR1 is KGHDR and CDR2 is SFDVKD in the germline V gene. The CDR3 is 12 amino acids. With 9 bases removed from V and 2 bases from J, the gap between germline ends came to 8 bases. The CDR3: CATAGTTDTQYF. DNA for the CDR3: TGTGCCACCGCGGGGACCACAGATACGCAGTATTTT.

This sequence joins TRBV27 and TRBJ2-5, with 8 bases that match TRBD2. The V gene's germline CDR1 is MNHEY and CDR2 SMNVEV (reference sequence). Trimming took 5 bases from V and 7 from J; bases not matched to a gene: 15. The CDR3 runs to 16 residues. The CDR3 loop is CASSPQGVSGEGTQYF. The CDR3 region has the DNA TGTGCCAGCAGTCCCCAAGGGGTTAGCGGGGAGGGGACCCAGTACTTC.

This sequence joins TRBV27 and TRBJ1-6; no definite D call. The CDR3 has 12 residues. In germline, CDR1 is MNHEY, CDR2 SMNVEV (reference sequence). Deletions cut 8 bases from V and 10 bases from J, with 12 bases between. Here the CDR3 DNA reads TGTGCCAGCCGGCTCCTCAACTCACCCCTCCACTTT. It is translated as CASRLLNSPLHF.

The CDR3 sequence: CASSYGGQFRGGYTF. CDR3 nucleotide sequence: TGTGCCAGCAGTTACGGGGGACAGTTTAGGGGTGGCTACACCTTC. This chain links TRBV6-5 with TRBJ1-2; 7 positions match TRBD1. Germline-derived CDR1 and CDR2 are MNHEY and SVGAGI. The length of the CDR3 is 15 residues. The V gene end was trimmed by 2 bases and the J gene end by 7 bases; junction bases not matched to a gene: 10.

The V call is TRBV12-3 or TRBV12-4, the J call TRBJ1-2; unclear D gene. V shed 6 bases and J shed 0 bases, with 5 bases lying between them. This CDR3 region has 12 residues. This CDR3 reads CASSPANYGYTF. The CDR3 DNA follows: TGTGCCAGCAGCCCCGCTAACTATGGCTACACCTTC.

This chain connects TRBV5-5 to TRBJ1-6, with 7 bases aligning to TRBD1. Trimming cost V 0 bases and J 7 bases; bases outside gene matches: 10. In germline, CDR1 is SGHKS, CDR2 YYEKEE (reference sequence). The CDR3 runs 17 residues. The CDR3 DNA is TGTGCCAGCAGCTTGGGAGACAGGGCCACTAGGAATTCACCCCTCCACTTT. It specifies CASSLGDRATRNSPLHF. The full variable domain, completed using reference TRBV5-5 and TRBJ1-6, is DAGVTQSPTHLIKTRGQQVTLRCSPISGHKSVSWYQQVLGQGPQFIFQYYEKEERGRGNFPDRFSARQFPNYSSELNVNALLLGDSALYLCASSLGDRATRNSPLHFGNGTRLTVT.

This sequence joins TRBV28 and TRBJ2-3, with TRBD1 matching over 7 bases. The germline V gene encodes CDR1 MDHEN and CDR2 SYDVKM. CDR3 length: 12 amino acids. The CDR3 is CAPGQNTDTQYF. The CDR3 nucleotides read TGTGCTCCGGGACAGAACACAGATACGCAGTATTTT.

This chain joins TRBV5-1 and TRBJ1-4; D gene uncertain. Germline CDR1 is SGHRS and CDR2 is YFSETQ. CDR3 length: 14 residues. Between the trimmed V and J ends, which lost 3 bases and 6 bases, there was a span of 12 bases. CDR3 in amino acids: CASSSETTYEKLFF. The CDR3 nucleotides read TGCGCCAGCAGCTCGGAGACAACCTATGAAAAACTGTTTTTT.

The chain carries TRBV27 and TRBJ1-6; possible D gene TRBD1, 5 bases. V gave up 5 bases and J gave up 0 bases, with 20 bases separating them. The CDR3 loop spans 19 amino acids. CDR1 is MNHEY and CDR2 is SMNVEV in the germline V gene (reference sequence). The CDR3 bases are TGTGCCAGCAGTCCTTTAGGCCTCCAGGGAGGCTCCTATAATTCACCCCTCCACTTT. This codes for CASSPLGLQGGSYNSPLHF.

This chain uses TRBV28 with TRBJ1-4; 9 bases line up with TRBD1. Germline V gene sequence: CDR1 MDHEN, CDR2 SYDVKM. The CDR3 runs 15 residues. V lost 2 bases and J lost 5; bases outside the gene matches: 3. CDR3 residues: CASSLPGTGNEKLFF. The CDR3, as DNA: TGTGCCAGCAGTTTACCGGGGACAGGGAATGAAAAACTGTTTTTT.

The V call is TRBV3-1 (or the pseudogene TRBV3-2), the J call TRBJ2-5; D gene uncertain. Germline loops: CDR1 LGHDT, CDR2 YNNKEL (reference sequence). V was shortened by 0 bases and J by 6 bases, with 5 bases between the two germline ends. CDR3 length: 12 residues. DNA for the CDR3: TGTGCCAGCAGCCAAGAGAGCAAGACCCAGTACTTC. Amino acid sequence: CASSQESKTQYF.

J is TRBJ2-2 and V is TRBV24-1; 8 nucleotides line up with TRBD2. Germline assignment: CDR1 KGHDR and CDR2 SFDVKD. The CDR3 is 16 residues long. The V gene end was trimmed by 3 bases and the J gene end by 7 bases; junction bases not matched to a gene: 9. CDR3 residues: CATSDPSGPEDGELFF. DNA of the CDR3: TGTGCCACCAGTGATCCTAGCGGGCCCGAGGACGGGGAGCTGTTTTTT.

This clone was seen a single time. This rearrangement joins TRBV2 to TRBJ1-6; 8 positions agree with TRBD1. The CDR3 covers 15 residues. The V gene's germline CDR1 is SNHLY and CDR2 FYNNEI. The J segment lost 5 bases and the V segment lost 6 bases, leaving 6 bases of the junction unmatched. CDR3 in DNA: TGTGCCAGCAGCCTTCAGGGGGCGAATAATTCACCCCTCCACTTT. Translating gives CASSLQGANNSPLHF.

The genes are TRBV11-2 and TRBJ2-1; D is possibly TRBD1 (5 bases). In germline, CDR1 is SGHAT, CDR2 FQNNGV. V lost 5 bases, J lost 4 bases, and 9 bases lay in between. The CDR3 is made up of 13 amino acids. The CDR3 protein is CASSVTVYNEQFF. The CDR3 region has the DNA TGTGCCAGCAGCGTGACAGTTTACAATGAGCAGTTCTTC.

This chain joins TRBV28 and TRBJ2-1; D tentatively fits TRBD1 or TRBD2 (5 bases each). Germline values: CDR1 MDHEN, CDR2 SYDVKM. CDR3 length: 14 amino acids. V shed 6 bases and J shed 5 bases, with 14 bases lying between them. Here the CDR3 DNA reads TGTGCCAGCAGGGTGGCCCCGGGGCACAATGAGCAGTTCTTC. This gives the protein CASRVAPGHNEQFF.

The gene calls are TRBV6-2 or TRBV6-3 and TRBJ1-5; D ambiguous. There are 16 residues in the CDR3. Per germline, CDR1 MNHEY and CDR2 SVGEGT. Trimming took off 2 bases at V and 3 bases at J, with 14 bases between the two ends. CDR3 residues: CASSYVLWVDNQPQHF. In DNA, the CDR3 is TGTGCCAGCAGTTACGTTTTGTGGGTTGACAATCAGCCCCAGCATTTT.

The chain has TRBV9 and TRBJ1-5, with TRBD1 as a possible D gene (5 bases). The CDR3 sequence is 14 residues long. From germline, CDR1 is SGDLS and CDR2 YYNGEE. The V end was cut by 4 bases, the J end by 7 bases, with 15 bases between. The CDR3 here is CASSSRDPNQPQHF. The CDR3 DNA reads as TGTGCCAGCAGCAGCCGGGACCCAAACCAGCCCCAGCATTTT.

CDR3 protein: CASSLVRGNTQYF. CDR3 bases: TGTGCCAGCAGTTTGGTGAGGGGCAATACGCAGTATTTT. V gene TRBV27 combines with J gene TRBJ2-3; D may correspond to TRBD1 or TRBD2 (5 bases each). CDR3 length: 13 residues. The germline CDR1 and CDR2 sequences are MNHEY and SMNVEV (reference sequence). V was shortened by 3 bases and J by 7 bases, with 11 bases between the two germline ends.